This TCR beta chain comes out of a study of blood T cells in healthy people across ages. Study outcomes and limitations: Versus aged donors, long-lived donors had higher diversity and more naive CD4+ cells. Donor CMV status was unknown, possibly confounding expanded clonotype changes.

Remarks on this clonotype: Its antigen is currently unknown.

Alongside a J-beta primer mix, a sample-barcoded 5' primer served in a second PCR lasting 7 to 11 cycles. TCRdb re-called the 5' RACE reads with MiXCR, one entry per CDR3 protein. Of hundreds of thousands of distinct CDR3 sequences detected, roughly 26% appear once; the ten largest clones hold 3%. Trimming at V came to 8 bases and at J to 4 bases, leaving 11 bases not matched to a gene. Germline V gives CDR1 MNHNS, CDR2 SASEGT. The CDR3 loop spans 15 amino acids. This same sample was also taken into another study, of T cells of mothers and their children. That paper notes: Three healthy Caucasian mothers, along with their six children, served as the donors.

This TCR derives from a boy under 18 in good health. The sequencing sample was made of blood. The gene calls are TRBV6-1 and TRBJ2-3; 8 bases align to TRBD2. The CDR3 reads CASGARGGIADTQYF. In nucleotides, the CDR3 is TGTGCCAGCGGAGCCCGGGGGGGCATCGCAGATACGCAGTATTTT.